Shown below are 15 T cell receptor beta chains from a single sample sequenced in a study of blood T cells in healthy people across ages (dated by TCRdb to about 2015). Preparation of the library involved 5' RACE. The run used an Illumina HiSeq 2500. A second PCR of roughly 6 to 12 cycles was run with a J-beta primer mix and a sample-barcoded 5' primer. TCRdb applied fastp at Q25 and MiXCR to the public reads, then kept only in-frame beta chains. Each CDR3 protein gets just one entry, which takes the most common genes and DNA from the rows behind it. Counted in this sample were 650,000 to 1,000,000 distinct CDR3 sequences; about half of them appeared once. 18% of the sample goes to the ten largest clones. Sample: blood. Every receptor here comes from an older man in good health.

J is TRBJ2-2 and V is TRBV28; 11 bases align to TRBD2. V dropped 4 bases and J dropped 0; count of bases not matched to a gene: 4. CDR3 length: 17 amino acids. CDR1 is MDHEN, CDR2 SYDVKM, per germline. This chain's CDR3 is CASSSPGLAANTGELFF. DNA for the CDR3: TGTGCCAGCAGTTCCCCGGGACTAGCGGCGAACACCGGGGAGCTGTTTTTT. The full variable domain, its missing parts supplied by reference TRBV28 and TRBJ2-2, is DVKVTQSSRYLVKRTGEKVFLECVQDMDHENMFWYRQDPGLGLRLIYFSYDVKMKEKGDIPEGYSVSREKKERFSLILESASTNQTSMYLCASSSPGLAANTGELFFGEGSRLTVL.

V usage is TRBV29-1 and J usage is TRBJ2-3; D might be TRBD2 (6 bases). Trimming pared 5 bases from V and 0 bases from J, leaving 9 bases between. This CDR3 is built from 13 residues. Germline V gene lookup returns CDR1 SQVTM and CDR2 ANQGSEA. The CDR3: CSVLGLSTDTQYF. DNA of the CDR3: TGCAGCGTTTTGGGACTGAGCACAGATACGCAGTATTTT.

This clonotype was detected only a few times. The chain couples TRBV7-3 to TRBJ2-3; D perhaps matches TRBD2 (6 bases). Germline V lookup: CDR1 SGHTA, CDR2 FQGTGA. The ends were cut back, 2 bases at V and 2 bases at J, with 11 bases in the middle. The CDR3 is 15 amino acids. The CDR3 region has the DNA TGTGCCAGCAGCTTAGACGGGACTCCCACAGATACGCAGTATTTT. As protein: CASSLDGTPTDTQYF.

This chain connects TRBV28 to TRBJ1-2; 7 nucleotides align to TRBD1. With V trimmed by 4 bases and J by 8 bases, 7 bases remained unmatched. This CDR3 is 13 amino acids long. The V gene's germline CDR1 is MDHEN and CDR2 SYDVKM. The CDR3: CASSSRGGGGYTF. The CDR3 nucleotides are TGTGCCAGCAGTTCCCGAGGGGGCGGGGGCTACACCTTC.

This clonotype was found a few times. V usage is TRBV7-2 and J usage is TRBJ2-5, with 14 positions matching TRBD2. The V gene end was trimmed by 5 bases and the J gene end by 5 bases; junction bases not matched to a gene: 7. The germline gives CDR1 SGHTA, CDR2 FQGNSA. The CDR3 spans 16 residues. CDR3 coding DNA: TGTGCCAGCAGCCTGGGACTAGCGGGAGTACGGGAGACCCAGTACTTC. The encoded protein is CASSLGLAGVRETQYF.

The chain joins TRBV5-1 to TRBJ1-1; D unresolved. The V gene's germline CDR1 is SGHRS and CDR2 YFSETQ. The CDR3 is 12 residues long. Trimming removed 4 bases at V and 11 bases at J, with 15 bases between. CDR3 loop: CASSPALGSAFF. CDR3 DNA: TGCGCCAGCAGCCCGGCCTTGGGGTCGGCTTTCTTT.

V and J are TRBV7-6 and TRBJ2-7; D call uncertain. With 2 bases removed from V and 3 bases from J, the gap between germline ends came to 8 bases. There are 13 residues in the CDR3. Germline CDR1 and CDR2: SGHVS and FNYEAQ. The CDR3 sequence is CASSLPGGYEQYF. The CDR3 DNA sequence: TGTGCCAGCAGCTTACCGGGCGGCTACGAGCAGTACTTC. Filled out from reference TRBV7-6 and TRBJ2-7, the complete variable domain reads GAGVSQSPRYKVTKRGQDVALRCDPISGHVSLYWYRQALGQGPEFLTYFNYEAQQDKSGLPNDRFSAERPEGSISTLTIQRTEQRDSAMYRCASSLPGGYEQYFGPGTRLTVT.

V usage is TRBV20-1 and J usage is TRBJ2-5; perhaps TRBD2 as D (5 bases). Germline CDR1 is DFQATT and CDR2 is SNEGSKA (reference sequence). The CDR3 loop spans 14 amino acids. V dropped 0 bases and J dropped 1 base, with 9 bases sitting between them. CDR3 sequence (DNA): TGCAGTGCTAGAGATGAGGGAATCCAAGAGACCCAGTACTTC. Amino acid sequence: CSARDEGIQETQYF.

The chain combines TRBV4-1 with TRBJ1-4, with 8 bases lining up with TRBD1. Germline V CDR1 and CDR2: MGHRA, YSYEKL. V was pared by 2 bases and J by 3 bases, with 5 bases of the junction left unmatched. The CDR3 has 16 residues. CDR3 sequence reads: CASSQPGGASNEKLFF. The CDR3 DNA sequence: TGCGCCAGCAGCCAACCAGGGGGCGCATCTAATGAAAAACTGTTTTTT.

This clonotype has just a few counts. The CDR3 protein is CASSEPTLGTDTQYF. The CDR3 DNA is TGTGCCAGCAGCGAACCTACTTTGGGCACAGATACGCAGTATTTT. The chain uses TRBV7-3 and TRBJ2-3; no reliable D call. The germline CDR1 and CDR2 sequences are SGHTA and FQGTGA. This CDR3 comprises 15 residues. V lost 5 bases to trimming and J lost 1 base, with 13 bases between them.

This clonotype was seen ten or more times. The genes are TRBV15 and TRBJ2-5; D remains unclear. Deletions cut 0 bases from V and 5 bases from J, with 13 bases between. The V gene's germline CDR1 is LNHNV and CDR2 YYDKDF (reference sequence). This CDR3 spans 15 amino acids. The DNA of the CDR3 is TGTGCCACCAGCAGAGATTTAAGGATGGGGGAGACCCAGTACTTC. It is translated as CATSRDLRMGETQYF. The variable domain in full, completed from reference TRBV15 and TRBJ2-5, reads DAMVIQNPRYQVTQFGKPVTLSCSQTLNHNVMYWYQQKSSQAPKLLFHYYDKDFNNEADTPDNFQSRRPNTSFCFLDIRSPGLGDTAMYLCATSRDLRMGETQYFGPGTRLLVL.

This clonotype was seen only a few times. V usage is TRBV12-3 or TRBV12-4 and J usage is TRBJ2-6; D gene uncertain. There are 14 residues in the CDR3. V was clipped by 8 bases and J by 0 bases, with 8 bases between them. CDR3 residues: CASRMSSGANVLTF. CDR3 sequence (DNA): TGTGCCAGCCGAATGAGCTCTGGGGCCAACGTCCTGACTTTC.

This clonotype has only a few counts. V gene TRBV30 combines with J gene TRBJ2-7; D tentatively reads TRBD1 or TRBD2 (5 bases each). This CDR3 has 17 residues. Trimming stripped 0 bases from V and 1 base from J, with 19 bases between. The germline V gene has CDR1 GTSNPN and CDR2 SVGIG (reference sequence). In nucleotides, the CDR3 is TGTGCCTGGAGTGTACGGCGGTACCCGGGACGGTCCTACGAGCAGTACTTC. It is translated as CAWSVRRYPGRSYEQYF.

The chain joins TRBV29-1 to TRBJ2-3; weak D call: TRBD1 (5 bases). With 0 bases removed from V and 4 bases from J, the gap between germline ends came to 14 bases. The CDR3 spans 15 residues. Germline CDR1 reads SQVTM; CDR2 reads ANQGSEA. The CDR3 sequence is CSVEEDTVRADTQYF. The CDR3 DNA reads TGCAGCGTTGAAGAGGACACAGTCCGGGCAGATACGCAGTATTTT.

This rearrangement joins TRBV5-1 to TRBJ1-2; 8 bases map to TRBD1. The germline CDR1 and CDR2 sequences are SGHRS and YFSETQ. This CDR3 is 19 amino acids long. The V and J ends lost 6 bases and 6 bases, in that order; junction bases with no gene match: 25. The DNA of the CDR3 is TGCGCCAGCACCCTCAGACAGGTCGGGCCAGGGGGCGACAGCGATGGCTACACCTTC. Its translation: CASTLRQVGPGGDSDGYTF. The whole variable domain, remainder taken from reference TRBV5-1 and TRBJ1-2, is KAGVTQTPRYLIKTRGQQVTLSCSPISGHRSVSWYQQTPGQGLQFLFEYFSETQRNKGNFPGRFSGRQFSNSRSEMNVSTLELGDSALYLCASTLRQVGPGGDSDGYTFGSGTRLTVV.